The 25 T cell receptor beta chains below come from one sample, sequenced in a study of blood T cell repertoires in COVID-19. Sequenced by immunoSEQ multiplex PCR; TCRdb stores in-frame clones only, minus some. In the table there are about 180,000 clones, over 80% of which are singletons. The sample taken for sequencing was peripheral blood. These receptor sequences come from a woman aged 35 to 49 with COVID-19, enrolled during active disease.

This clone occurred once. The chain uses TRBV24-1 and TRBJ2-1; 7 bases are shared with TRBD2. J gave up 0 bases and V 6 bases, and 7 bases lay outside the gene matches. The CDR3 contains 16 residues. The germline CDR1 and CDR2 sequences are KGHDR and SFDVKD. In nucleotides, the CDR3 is TGTGCCACCAGTCCCATGGGCGGGAGCTCCTACAATGAGCAGTTCTTC. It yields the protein CATSPMGGSSYNEQFF.

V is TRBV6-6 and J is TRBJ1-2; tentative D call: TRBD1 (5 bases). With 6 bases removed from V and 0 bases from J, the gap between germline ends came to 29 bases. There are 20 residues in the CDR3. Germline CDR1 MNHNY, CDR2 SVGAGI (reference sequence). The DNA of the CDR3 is TGTGCCAGCAGCCGAGCAGACGGCCACGGGGGAAAGGTCTCTAACTATGGCTACACCTTC. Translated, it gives CASSRADGHGGKVSNYGYTF.

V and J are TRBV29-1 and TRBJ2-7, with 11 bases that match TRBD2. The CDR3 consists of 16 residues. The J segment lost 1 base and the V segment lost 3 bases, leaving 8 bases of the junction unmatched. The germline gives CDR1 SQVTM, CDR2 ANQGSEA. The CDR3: CSVEAKGLAASYEQYF. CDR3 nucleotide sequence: TGCAGCGTTGAGGCTAAGGGACTAGCGGCTTCCTACGAGCAGTACTTC.

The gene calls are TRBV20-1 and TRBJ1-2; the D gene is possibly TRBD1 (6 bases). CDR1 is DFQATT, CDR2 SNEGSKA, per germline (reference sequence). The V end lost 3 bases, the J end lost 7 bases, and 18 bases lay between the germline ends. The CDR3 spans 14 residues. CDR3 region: CSASVLGARVGYTF. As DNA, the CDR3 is TGCAGTGCTAGTGTTCTGGGGGCGCGAGTTGGCTACACCTTC.

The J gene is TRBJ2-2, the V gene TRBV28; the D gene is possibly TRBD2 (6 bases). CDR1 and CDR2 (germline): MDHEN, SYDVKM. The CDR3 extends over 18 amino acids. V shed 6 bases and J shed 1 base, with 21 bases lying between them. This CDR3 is CASSSLSISGENTGELFF. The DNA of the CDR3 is TGTGCCAGCAGCTCCCTCAGTATTAGCGGAGAGAACACCGGGGAGCTGTTTTTT.

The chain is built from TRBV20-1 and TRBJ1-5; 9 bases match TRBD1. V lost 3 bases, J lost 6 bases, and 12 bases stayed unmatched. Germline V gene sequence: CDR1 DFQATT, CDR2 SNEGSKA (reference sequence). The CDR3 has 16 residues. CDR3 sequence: CSASNILGTGSQPQHF. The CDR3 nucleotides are TGCAGTGCTAGTAATATTCTAGGGACAGGGAGTCAGCCCCAGCATTTT.

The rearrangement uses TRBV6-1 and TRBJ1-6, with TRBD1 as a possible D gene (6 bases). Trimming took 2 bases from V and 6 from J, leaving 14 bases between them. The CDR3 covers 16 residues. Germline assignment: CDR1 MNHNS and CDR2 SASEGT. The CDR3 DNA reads TGTGCCAGCAGTGAATCTCTCTGGACAGCTAATTCACCCCTCCACTTT. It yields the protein CASSESLWTANSPLHF.

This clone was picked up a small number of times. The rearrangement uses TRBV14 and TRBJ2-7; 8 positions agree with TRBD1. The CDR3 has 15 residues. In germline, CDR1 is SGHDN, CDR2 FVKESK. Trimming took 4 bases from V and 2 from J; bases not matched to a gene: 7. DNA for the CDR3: TGTGCCAGCAGCCGACAGGGGACAGGTACCTACGAGCAGTACTTC. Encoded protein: CASSRQGTGTYEQYF.

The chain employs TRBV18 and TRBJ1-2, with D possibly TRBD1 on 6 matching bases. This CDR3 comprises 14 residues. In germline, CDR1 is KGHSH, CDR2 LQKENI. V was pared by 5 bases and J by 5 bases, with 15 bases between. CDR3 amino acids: CASSETDRRYGYTF. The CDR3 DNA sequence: TGTGCCAGCTCAGAAACAGACAGGAGATATGGCTACACCTTC.

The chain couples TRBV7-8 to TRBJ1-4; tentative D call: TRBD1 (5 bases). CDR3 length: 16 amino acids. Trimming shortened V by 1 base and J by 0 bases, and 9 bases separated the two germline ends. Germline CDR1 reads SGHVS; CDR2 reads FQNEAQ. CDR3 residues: CASSLVAGTTNEKLFF. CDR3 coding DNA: TGTGCCAGCAGCTTAGTAGCAGGGACAACTAATGAAAAACTGTTTTTT. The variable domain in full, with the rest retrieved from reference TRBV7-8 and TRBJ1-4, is GAGVSQSPRYKVAKRGQDVALRCDPISGHVSLFWYQQALGQGPEFLTYFQNEAQLDKSGLPSDRFFAERPEGSVSTLKIQRTQQEDSAVYLCASSLVAGTTNEKLFFGSGTQLSVL.

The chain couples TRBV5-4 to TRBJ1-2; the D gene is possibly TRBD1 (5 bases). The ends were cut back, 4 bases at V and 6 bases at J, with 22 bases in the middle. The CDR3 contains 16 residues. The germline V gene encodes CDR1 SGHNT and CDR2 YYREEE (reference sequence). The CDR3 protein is CASSRARPGYTDGYTF. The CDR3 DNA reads TGTGCCAGCAGCAGAGCACGGCCAGGGTACACTGATGGCTACACCTTC.

For the CDR3, the DNA is TGTGCCAGCAGTTGGCAAGGGGTAACTGGAAACACCATATATTTT. Protein: CASSWQGVTGNTIYF. The chain has TRBV6-5 and TRBJ1-3; D is possibly TRBD1 (5 bases). The CDR3 contains 15 residues. The V gene's germline CDR1 is MNHEY and CDR2 SVGAGI. Deletions cut 4 bases from V and 2 bases from J, with 12 bases between.

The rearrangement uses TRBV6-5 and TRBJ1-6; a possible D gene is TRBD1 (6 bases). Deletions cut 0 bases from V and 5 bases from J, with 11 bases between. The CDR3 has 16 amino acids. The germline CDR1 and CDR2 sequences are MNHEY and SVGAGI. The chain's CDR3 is CASSYSGGRDNSPLHF. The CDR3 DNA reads TGTGCCAGCAGTTACTCGGGGGGGCGGGATAATTCACCCCTCCACTTT.

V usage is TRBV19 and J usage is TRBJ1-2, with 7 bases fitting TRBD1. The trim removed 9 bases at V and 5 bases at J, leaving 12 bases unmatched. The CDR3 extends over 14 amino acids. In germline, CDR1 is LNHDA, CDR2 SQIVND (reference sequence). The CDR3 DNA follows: TGTGCCAGCGAAGGGGCAGGGGGACGGTATGGCTACACCTTC. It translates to CASEGAGGRYGYTF.

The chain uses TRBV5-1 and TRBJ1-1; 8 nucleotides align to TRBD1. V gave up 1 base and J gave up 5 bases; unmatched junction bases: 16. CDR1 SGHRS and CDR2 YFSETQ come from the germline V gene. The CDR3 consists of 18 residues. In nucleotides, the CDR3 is TGCGCCAGCAGCTTGAGGTCCCGGACAGGGAGGGGGTTTACTGAAGCTTTCTTT. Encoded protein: CASSLRSRTGRGFTEAFF.

Here the CDR3 DNA reads TGTGCCAGCCGACAGAATGAAAAACTGTTTTTT. Amino acids: CASRQNEKLFF. The chain uses TRBV6-4 and TRBJ1-4; a weak D match, TRBD1 (5 bases). This CDR3 contains 11 residues. Per the germline V gene, CDR1 is MRHNA and CDR2 is SNTAGT. V dropped 8 bases and J dropped 5 bases, with 6 bases sitting between them.

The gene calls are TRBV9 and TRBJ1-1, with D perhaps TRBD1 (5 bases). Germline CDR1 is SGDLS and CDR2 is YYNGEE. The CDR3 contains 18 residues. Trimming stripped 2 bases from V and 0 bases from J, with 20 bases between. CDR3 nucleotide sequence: TGTGCCAGCAGCGTCCTCCGGGGGTTGTCCATAATGAACACTGAAGCTTTCTTT. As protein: CASSVLRGLSIMNTEAFF. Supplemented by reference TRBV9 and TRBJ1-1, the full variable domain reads DSGVTQTPKHLITATGQRVTLRCSPRSGDLSVYWYQQSLDQGLQFLIQYYNGEERAKGNILERFSAQQFPDLHSELNLSSLELGDSALYFCASSVLRGLSIMNTEAFFGQGTRLTVV.

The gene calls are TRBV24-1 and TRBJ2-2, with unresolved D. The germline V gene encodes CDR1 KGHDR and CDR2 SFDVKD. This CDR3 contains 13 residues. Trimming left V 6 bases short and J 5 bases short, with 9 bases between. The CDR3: CATSQTRTGELFF. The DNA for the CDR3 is TGTGCCACCAGTCAGACTCGTACCGGGGAGCTGTTTTTT.

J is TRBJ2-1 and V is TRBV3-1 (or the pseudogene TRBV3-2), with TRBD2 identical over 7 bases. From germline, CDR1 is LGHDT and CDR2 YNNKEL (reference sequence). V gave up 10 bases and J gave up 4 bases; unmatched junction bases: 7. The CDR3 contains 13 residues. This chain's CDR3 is CATKRGGYNEQFF. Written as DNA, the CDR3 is TGTGCCACGAAGCGGGGAGGGTACAATGAGCAGTTCTTC.

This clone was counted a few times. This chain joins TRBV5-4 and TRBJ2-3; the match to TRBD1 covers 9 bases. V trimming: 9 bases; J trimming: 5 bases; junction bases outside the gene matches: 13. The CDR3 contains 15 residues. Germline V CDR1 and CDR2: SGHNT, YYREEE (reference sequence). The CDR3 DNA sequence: TGTGCCACTATAAGGGGGGACAGGGACCGAGATACGCAGTATTTT. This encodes CATIRGDRDRDTQYF.

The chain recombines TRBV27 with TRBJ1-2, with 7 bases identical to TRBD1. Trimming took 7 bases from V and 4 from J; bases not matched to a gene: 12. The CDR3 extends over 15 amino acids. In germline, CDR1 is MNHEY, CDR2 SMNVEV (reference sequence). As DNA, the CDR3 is TGTGCCAGCACCATGGTAGGGGGCGAAGCCTATGGCTACACCTTC. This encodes CASTMVGGEAYGYTF.

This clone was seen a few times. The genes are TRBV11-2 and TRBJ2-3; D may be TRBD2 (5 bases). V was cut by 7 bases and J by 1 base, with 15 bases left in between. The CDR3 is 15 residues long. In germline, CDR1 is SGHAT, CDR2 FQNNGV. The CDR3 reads CASKREGSRTDTQYF. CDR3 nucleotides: TGTGCCAGCAAGAGGGAAGGTAGCCGCACAGATACGCAGTATTTT.

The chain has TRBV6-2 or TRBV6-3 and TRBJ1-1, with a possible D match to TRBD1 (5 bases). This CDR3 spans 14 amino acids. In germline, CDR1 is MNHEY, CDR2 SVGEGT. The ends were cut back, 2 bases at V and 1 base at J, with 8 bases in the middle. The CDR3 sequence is CASSYMGRNTEAFF. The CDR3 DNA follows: TGTGCCAGCAGTTACATGGGGCGGAACACTGAAGCTTTCTTT.

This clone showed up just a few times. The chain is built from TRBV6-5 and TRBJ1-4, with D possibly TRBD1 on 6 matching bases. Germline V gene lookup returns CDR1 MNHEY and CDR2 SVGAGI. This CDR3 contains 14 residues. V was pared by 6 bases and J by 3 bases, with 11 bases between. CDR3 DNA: TGTGCCAGCAGCACAGGGTCGGCTAATGAAAAACTGTTTTTT. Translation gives CASSTGSANEKLFF.

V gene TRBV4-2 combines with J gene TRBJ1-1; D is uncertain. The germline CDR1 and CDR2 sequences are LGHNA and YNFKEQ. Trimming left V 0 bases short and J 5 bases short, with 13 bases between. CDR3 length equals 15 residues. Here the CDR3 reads CASSQDRPPGTEAFF. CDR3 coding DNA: TGTGCCAGCAGCCAAGACAGGCCCCCGGGGACTGAAGCTTTCTTT.